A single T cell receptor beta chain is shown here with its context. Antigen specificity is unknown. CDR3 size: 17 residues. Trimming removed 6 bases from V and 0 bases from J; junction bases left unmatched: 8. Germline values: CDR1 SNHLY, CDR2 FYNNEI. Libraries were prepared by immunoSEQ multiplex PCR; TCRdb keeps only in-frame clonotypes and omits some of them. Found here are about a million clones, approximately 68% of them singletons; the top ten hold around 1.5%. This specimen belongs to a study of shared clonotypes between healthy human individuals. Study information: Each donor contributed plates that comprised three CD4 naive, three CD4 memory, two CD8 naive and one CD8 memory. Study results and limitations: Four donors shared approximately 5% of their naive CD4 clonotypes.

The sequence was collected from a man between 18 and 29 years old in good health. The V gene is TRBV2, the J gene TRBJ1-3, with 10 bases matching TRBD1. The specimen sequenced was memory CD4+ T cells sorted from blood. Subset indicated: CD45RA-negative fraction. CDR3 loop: CASSDGTGDLSGNTIYF. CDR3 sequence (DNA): TGTGCCAGCAGCGACGGGACAGGGGATCTCTCTGGAAACACCATATATTTT.